Included here is one TCR beta chain sequence, with context. The data were obtained in a study of technical replicates of blood from several donors. CDR1 and CDR2 from the germline V gene are MGHRA and YSYEKL. The V segment lost 0 bases and the J segment 0 bases; nucleotides outside the gene matches: 5. The CDR3 is 16 amino acids. Here immunoSEQ multiplex PCR was the method, and the copy in TCRdb shows in-frame clones only, minus some. The sample shows roughly 90,000 clones, almost 97% of them seen only once. V gene TRBV4-1 combines with J gene TRBJ2-7; 7 bases line up with TRBD2. Material for sequencing was T cells isolated from PBMCs. This receptor was obtained from a human donor in good health. In DNA, the CDR3 is TGCGCCAGCAGCCAAGATGGGAGGGACGGCTCCTACGAGCAGTACTTC. Residues: CASSQDGRDGSYEQYF.